The T cell receptor (beta chain) under discussion was sequenced for a study of T cell responses to AZD1222 COVID-19 vaccine. General observations from the study: The donors showed a predominance of white British ancestry and of females, with possible underestimation of clonal diversity. Compared with day 0, the breadth and depth of the Spike-specific TCR repertoire rose significantly after two doses of AZD1222. None of the repertoires were sampled until the peak T cell response had passed. With dominance at 160-218 and 743-854, vaccine-associated CD4 TCRs spanned spike.

Some clones are missing from TCRdb's copy, which holds only in-frame ones; the method was immunoSEQ multiplex PCR. This sample has some 150,000 clones, with 88% found just once. For this clone: Its target is unknown.

Looked up from germline, CDR1 is MNHNS and CDR2 is SASEGT. The V end was cut by 2 bases, the J end by 2 bases, with 10 bases between. CDR3 size: 15 residues. Sequences were derived from peripheral blood, sampled on day 0 of AZD1222 vaccination. This chain uses TRBV6-1 with TRBJ1-5; D ambiguous. The clonotype was recovered from an adult in good health. CDR3 coding DNA: TGTGCCAGCAGTGAACTCGGGTCAGGCAATCAGCCCCAGCATTTT. Translated: CASSELGSGNQPQHF.